The source of this TCR beta chain is a study of shared clonotypes between healthy human individuals. Clones were sequenced by immunoSEQ multiplex PCR, and TCRdb holds only the in-frame ones, with some missing. The sample shows some 2,100,000 clones, approximately 94% of them seen only once. There are 16 residues in the CDR3. Germline loops: CDR1 KGHSH, CDR2 LQKENI. V was clipped by 0 bases and J by 5 bases; unmatched bases: 6. Study findings and constraints: On the whole, naive subsets had larger estimated richness than memory subsets had. Represented genetic and exposure-history diversity was restricted by having few donors.

On this clone: The antigen remains unidentified.

The naive CD8 subset, CD45RO-negative cells positively selected for CCR7, excluded terminally differentiated effector memory CD45RA+ cells. This rearrangement joins TRBV18 to TRBJ1-1, with 10 bases fitting TRBD1. The clonotype comes from a man younger than 35 in good health. Some clones in this sample may be carry-over from other donors' samples. Sample: naive CD8+ T cells from PBMCs. CDR3 in amino acids: CASSPPGQGVFTEAFF. The CDR3 coding sequence is TGTGCCAGCTCACCACCCGGACAGGGGGTCTTTACTGAAGCTTTCTTT.